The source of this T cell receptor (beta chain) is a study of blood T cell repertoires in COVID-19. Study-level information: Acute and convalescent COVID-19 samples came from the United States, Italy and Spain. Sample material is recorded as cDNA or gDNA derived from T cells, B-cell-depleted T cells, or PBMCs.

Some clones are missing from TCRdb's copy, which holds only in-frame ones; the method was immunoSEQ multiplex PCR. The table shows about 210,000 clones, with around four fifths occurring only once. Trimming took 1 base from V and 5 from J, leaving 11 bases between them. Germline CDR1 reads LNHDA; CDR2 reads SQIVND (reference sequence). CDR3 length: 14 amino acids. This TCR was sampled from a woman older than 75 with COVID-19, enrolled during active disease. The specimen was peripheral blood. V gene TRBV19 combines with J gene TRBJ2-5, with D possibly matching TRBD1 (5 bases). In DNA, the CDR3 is TGTGCCAGTAGTATAGGAGACAGTTGGGAGACCCAGTACTTC. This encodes CASSIGDSWETQYF.